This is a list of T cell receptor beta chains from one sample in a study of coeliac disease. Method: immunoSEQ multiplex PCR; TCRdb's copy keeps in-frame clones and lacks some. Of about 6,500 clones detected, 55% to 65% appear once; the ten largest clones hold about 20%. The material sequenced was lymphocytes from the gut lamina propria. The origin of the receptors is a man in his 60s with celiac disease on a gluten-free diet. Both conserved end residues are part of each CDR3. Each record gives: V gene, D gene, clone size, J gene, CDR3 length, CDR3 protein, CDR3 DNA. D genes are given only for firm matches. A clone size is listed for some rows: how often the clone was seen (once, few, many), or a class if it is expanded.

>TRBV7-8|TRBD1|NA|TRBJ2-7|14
CASSFDRGTYEQYF
TGTGCCAGCAGCTTCGACAGGGGTACCTACGAGCAGTACTTC
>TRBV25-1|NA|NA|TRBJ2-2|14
CASQDIPNTGELFF
TGTGCCTCTCAGGACATACCGAACACCGGGGAGCTGTTTTTT
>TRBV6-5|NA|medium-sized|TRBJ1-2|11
CASTTGAGYTF
TGTGCCAGCACAACAGGCGCCGGCTACACCTTC
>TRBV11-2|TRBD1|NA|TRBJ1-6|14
CATQTGGIHSPLHF
TGTGCCACTCAAACAGGGGGCATCCATTCACCCCTCCACTTT
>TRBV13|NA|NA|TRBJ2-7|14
CASSLGHTSYEQYF
TGTGCCAGCAGCTTAGGCCATACCAGCTACGAGCAGTACTTC
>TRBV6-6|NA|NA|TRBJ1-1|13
CASTPQVNTEAFF
TGTGCCAGCACCCCCCAGGTGAACACTGAAGCTTTCTTT
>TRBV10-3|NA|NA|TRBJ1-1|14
CAIRPDSMNTEAFF
TGTGCCATCAGGCCGGACAGCATGAACACTGAAGCTTTCTTT
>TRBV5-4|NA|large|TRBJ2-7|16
CASSSSPGEVSYEQYF
TGTGCCAGCAGCTCCTCTCCGGGGGAAGTCTCCTACGAGCAGTACTTC
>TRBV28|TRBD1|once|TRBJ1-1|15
CASSLTGEMNTEAFF
TGTGCCAGCAGCCTTACAGGGGAAATGAACACTGAAGCTTTCTTT
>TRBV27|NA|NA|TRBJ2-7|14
CASSLSWRNYEQYF
TGTGCCAGCAGTTTATCGTGGAGGAACTACGAGCAGTACTTC
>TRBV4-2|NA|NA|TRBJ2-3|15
CASSQERQGTDTQYF
TGTGCCAGCAGCCAAGAGAGGCAGGGGACAGATACGCAGTATTTT
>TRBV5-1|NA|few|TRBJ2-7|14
CASSRGDRSYEQYF
TGCGCCAGCAGCCGGGGGGACAGGAGCTACGAGCAGTACTTC
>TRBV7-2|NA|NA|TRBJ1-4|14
CASSFGPRGEKLFF
TGTGCCAGCAGCTTTGGTCCTCGCGGTGAAAAACTGTTTTTT
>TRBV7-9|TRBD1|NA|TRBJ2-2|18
CASSSRDRVNFNTGELFF
TGTGCCAGCAGTAGCCGGGACAGGGTAAATTTCAACACCGGGGAGCTGTTTTTT
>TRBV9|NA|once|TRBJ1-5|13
CASSVGRDQPQHF
TGTGCCAGCAGCGTAGGGCGGGATCAGCCCCAGCATTTT
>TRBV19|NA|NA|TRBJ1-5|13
CASSGGEYQPQHF
TGTGCCAGTAGCGGCGGGGAGTATCAGCCCCAGCATTTT
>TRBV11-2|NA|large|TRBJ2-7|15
CASSHGGPGDDEQYF
TGTGCCAGCAGTCACGGGGGACCCGGAGATGACGAGCAGTACTTC
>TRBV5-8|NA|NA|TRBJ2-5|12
CASSNLRETQYF
TGTGCCAGCAGCAACCTCCGGGAGACCCAGTACTTC
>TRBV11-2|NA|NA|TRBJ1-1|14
CASSLVGQNTEAFF
TGTGCCAGCAGCTTAGTTGGGCAGAACACTGAAGCTTTCTTT
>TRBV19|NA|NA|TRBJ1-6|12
CASRKRGSPLHF
TGTGCCAGTAGGAAAAGGGGTTCACCCCTCCACTTT
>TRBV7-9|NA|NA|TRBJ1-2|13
CASSSDGLYGYTF
TGTGCCAGCAGCTCCGACGGACTCTATGGCTACACCTTC
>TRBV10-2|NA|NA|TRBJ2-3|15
CASSDAAASTDTQYF
TGCGCCAGCAGTGATGCTGCGGCTAGCACAGATACGCAGTATTTT
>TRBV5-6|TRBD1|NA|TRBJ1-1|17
CASTTDRGRIPNTEAFF
TGTGCCAGCACTACTGACAGGGGGCGCATCCCTAACACTGAAGCTTTCTTT
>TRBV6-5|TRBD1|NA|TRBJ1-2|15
CASSYGDRPQGGYTF
TGTGCCAGCAGTTACGGGGACAGACCTCAGGGGGGCTACACCTTC
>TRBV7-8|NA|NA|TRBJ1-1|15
CASSLLQGFGTEAFF
TGTGCCAGCAGCTTACTACAGGGTTTTGGGACTGAAGCTTTCTTT
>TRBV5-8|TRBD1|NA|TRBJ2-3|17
CASSLETGGSSTDTQYF
TGTGCCAGCAGCTTGGAGACAGGGGGTTCTAGCACAGATACGCAGTATTTT
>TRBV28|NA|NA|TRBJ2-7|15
CASSSVGAGAYEQYF
TGTGCCAGCAGTTCTGTGGGCGCCGGGGCCTACGAGCAGTACTTC
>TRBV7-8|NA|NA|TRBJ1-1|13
CASSMTGNTEAFF
TGTGCCAGCAGCATGACAGGGAACACTGAAGCTTTCTTT
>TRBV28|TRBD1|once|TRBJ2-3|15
CASSPTGPYADTQYF
TGTGCCAGCAGCCCGACAGGGCCCTACGCAGATACGCAGTATTTT
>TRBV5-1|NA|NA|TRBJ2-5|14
CASSLIQGGETQYF
TGCGCCAGCAGCTTGATACAGGGTGGAGAGACCCAGTACTTC
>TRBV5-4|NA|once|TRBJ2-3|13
CASSPGWADTQYF
TGTGCCAGCAGCCCAGGGTGGGCAGATACGCAGTATTTT
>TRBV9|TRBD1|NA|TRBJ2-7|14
CASSGGQGGYEQYF
TGTGCCAGCAGCGGGGGACAGGGGGGCTACGAGCAGTACTTC
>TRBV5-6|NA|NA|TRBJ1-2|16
CASSSFDTTANYGYTF
TGTGCCAGCAGCTCCTTTGACACCACTGCTAACTATGGCTACACCTTC
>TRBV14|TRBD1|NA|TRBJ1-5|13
CASNRGGGQPQHF
TGTGCCAGCAACCGAGGGGGCGGGCAGCCCCAGCATTTT
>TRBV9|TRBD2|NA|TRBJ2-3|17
CASSVAGRAGALGGQYF
TGTGCCAGCAGCGTAGCAGGTCGAGCGGGGGCTCTGGGGGGGCAGTATTTT
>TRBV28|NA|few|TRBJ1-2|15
CASSSSGGSVYGYTF
TGTGCCAGCAGCTCCTCCGGGGGAAGCGTCTATGGCTACACCTTC
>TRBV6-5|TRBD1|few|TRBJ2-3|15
CASSYLGQGTDTQYF
TGTGCCAGCAGTTACTTGGGACAGGGCACAGATACGCAGTATTTT
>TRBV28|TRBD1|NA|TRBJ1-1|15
CASSLRQGSGLRAFF
TGTGCCAGCAGCCTGAGACAGGGGTCCGGGTTAAGGGCTTTCTTT
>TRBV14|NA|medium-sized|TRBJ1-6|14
CASSRGGSVSPLHF
TGTGCCAGCAGCCGGGGCGGTTCGGTCTCACCCCTCCACTTT
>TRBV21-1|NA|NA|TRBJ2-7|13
CASTPGQGYEQYF
TGTGCCAGCACTCCGGGACAGGGCTACGAGCAGTACTTC
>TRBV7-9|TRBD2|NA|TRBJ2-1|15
CASSLDAGGFNEQFF
TGTGCCAGCAGCTTAGATGCGGGGGGGTTCAATGAGCAGTTCTTC
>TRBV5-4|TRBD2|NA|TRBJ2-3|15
CASSLAGGRGDTQYF
TGTGCCAGCAGCTTGGCGGGGGGGCGGGGAGATACGCAGTATTTT
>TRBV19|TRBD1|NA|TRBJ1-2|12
CASSNRGRGYTF
TGTGCCAGTAGTAACAGGGGAAGGGGCTACACCTTC
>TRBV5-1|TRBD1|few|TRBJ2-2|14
CASSFDREHRGAVF
TGCGCCAGCAGCTTCGACAGGGAACACCGGGGAGCTGTTTTT
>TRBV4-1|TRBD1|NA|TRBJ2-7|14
CASSQDLRGPEQYF
TGCGCCAGCAGCCAAGATCTCAGGGGGCCCGAGCAGTACTTC
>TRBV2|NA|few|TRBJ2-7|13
CASSESWTDEQYF
TGTGCCAGCAGTGAATCCTGGACAGACGAGCAGTACTTC
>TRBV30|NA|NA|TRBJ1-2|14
CAWSVRRGLVGYTF
TGTGCCTGGAGTGTACGGCGGGGCTTGGTTGGCTACACCTTC
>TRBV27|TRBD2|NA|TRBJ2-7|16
CASSFSGGGAWNEQYF
TGTGCCAGCAGCTTCTCCGGGGGGGGCGCCTGGAACGAGCAGTACTTC
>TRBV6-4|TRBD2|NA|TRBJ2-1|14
CASRRLAGVGEQFF
TGTGCCAGCAGACGACTAGCGGGGGTGGGTGAGCAGTTCTTC
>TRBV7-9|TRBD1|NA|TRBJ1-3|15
CASSLGQGAGNTIYF
TGTGCCAGCAGCTTGGGACAGGGGGCTGGAAACACCATATATTTT
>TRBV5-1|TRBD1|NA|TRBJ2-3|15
CASSSGQGASNTQYF
TGCGCCAGCAGCTCGGGACAGGGGGCAAGTAATACGCAGTATTTT
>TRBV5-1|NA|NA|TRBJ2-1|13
CASSFNGDNEQFF
TGCGCCAGCAGCTTCAACGGTGACAATGAGCAGTTCTTC
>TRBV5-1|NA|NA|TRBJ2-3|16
CASSLGGSTSTDTQYF
TGCGCCAGCAGTTTGGGGGGCAGCACTAGCACAGATACGCAGTATTTT